Below, 5 T cell receptor beta chains from the same sample are listed, as sequenced in a study of CD8 T cells in ankylosing spondylitis. Via MiXCR, TCRdb re-called the 5' RACE reads, giving one row per CDR3 protein. The table includes 30,000 to 45,000 distinct CDR3 sequences, more than 15% detected once. Sequenced material: blood. The source is a male donor with ankylosing spondylitis or in good health (not recorded which).

This clonotype turned up a few times. The chain joins TRBV5-1 to TRBJ2-2; possibly TRBD2 for D (5 bases). Germline-derived CDR1 and CDR2 are SGHRS and YFSETQ. With 0 bases removed from V and 3 bases from J, the gap between germline ends came to 12 bases. The CDR3 has 16 amino acids. CDR3 in DNA: TGCGCCAGCAGCTTGGAGGCGGGTTCGGACACCGGGGAGCTGTTTTTT. It codes for CASSLEAGSDTGELFF.

In its sample, this clonotype was seen a few times. The chain employs TRBV28 and TRBJ1-4; 7 bases align to TRBD1. Losses at the gene ends were 2 bases for V and 7 bases for J; bases not matched to a gene: 4. The germline CDR1 and CDR2 sequences are MDHEN and SYDVKM. The CDR3 runs 14 residues. The CDR3 bases are TGTGCCAGCAGTTTAGGGCAGGGGGTTGAAAAACTGTTTTTT. Residues: CASSLGQGVEKLFF.

The chain has TRBV9 and TRBJ1-1, with D tentatively TRBD1 (6 bases). Deletions cut 4 bases from V and 1 base from J, with 14 bases between. The CDR3 is 15 amino acids. The germline V gene encodes CDR1 SGDLS and CDR2 YYNGEE. CDR3 nucleotides: TGTGCCAGCAGCTCCCTCGGGACAACGAACACTGAAGCTTTCTTT. Translated: CASSSLGTTNTEAFF.

This chain joins TRBV12-3 or TRBV12-4 and TRBJ2-2; 7 bases are shared with TRBD1. The CDR3 is 13 amino acids. V lost 6 bases to trimming and J lost 4 bases; unmatched junction nucleotides: 2. The CDR3: CASSRTGTGELFF. For the CDR3, the DNA is TGTGCCAGCAGCCGGACAGGCACCGGGGAGCTGTTTTTT.

There are a few counts of this clonotype. The rearrangement uses TRBV7-9 and TRBJ1-2; D unclear. V was clipped by 6 bases and J by 3 bases, with 11 bases between them. The CDR3 covers 13 residues. Germline loops: CDR1 SEHNR, CDR2 FQNEAQ (reference sequence). In DNA form, the CDR3 reads TGTGCCAGCAGTCGTACGGTTCACTATGGCTACACCTTC. Protein product: CASSRTVHYGYTF.